This T cell receptor (beta chain) was retrieved from a study of CD8 T cells in Susac syndrome. Healthy donors, matched for age and sex, constituted the control group. Isolation of CD8+ and CD4+ T cells was performed negatively, whereas enrichment of TEMRA cells was done by FACS. The study's findings and limits: It was acknowledged by the study that relatively few individuals were included in its TCR sequencing and HLA analysis.

Details on this clonotype: Its specificity is not known.

Germline V gene lookup returns CDR1 MNHEY and CDR2 SMNVEV (reference sequence). CDR3 size: 13 residues. Trimming took off 3 bases at V and 6 bases at J, with 12 bases between the two ends. A quantity of about 0.5 to 1 ug RNA underwent reverse transcription using random hexamers. Amplification of TCR beta CDR3 by immunoSEQ multiplex PCR spanned 54 Vbeta and 13 Jbeta. TCRdb re-derived calls from the immunoSEQ multiplex PCR reads in MiXCR, one entry per CDR3 protein. The sample lists roughly 80,000 distinct CDR3 sequences; around 94% were seen once. Sequencing was carried out using CD8+ T cells from PBMCs. This clonotype was obtained from a human donor in good health. V usage is TRBV27 and J usage is TRBJ2-7; D is possibly TRBD1 or TRBD2 (6 bases each). This CDR3 reads CASSFSGGLEQYF. The CDR3 coding sequence is TGTGCCAGCAGTTTTTCCGGGGGCCTCGAGCAGTACTTC.